The source of this T cell receptor (beta chain) is a study of beta chain features in type 1 diabetes. It was one heparinised blood draw, averaging about 116 mL, that each donor gave. Stem cell-like memory, regulatory, central memory and naive CD4+ cells were sorted via CD45RO/CCR7/CD25/CD127/CD95/CD27. The ends were cut back, 4 bases at V and 7 bases at J, with 11 bases in the middle. The CDR3 runs 13 residues. CDR1 is SGDLS and CDR2 is YYNGEE in the germline V gene. Overall study results and limits: Cells expressing TCR highly could be over-represented by cDNA sequencing. Whether HLA type influences TCRB rearrangement remained unresolved here. Moderate but significant shortening of TCRB CDR3s was recorded in all four CD4+ subsets from Type 1 diabetes patients.

The study reverse transcribed the entire isolated RNA, so it sequenced expressed TCRB transcripts. The table came from immunoSEQ multiplex PCR; TCRdb's copy has only in-frame clones and leaves some out. The table records 550,000 to 850,000 clones, around 15% of them present only once. This clone has just a few counts. Antigen specificity is unknown. Material: naive CD4+ T cells from blood. The chain recombines TRBV9 with TRBJ2-2; perhaps TRBD1 as D (6 bases). The sequence derives from a man aged 18-30 years with type 1 diabetes. CDR3 coding DNA: TGTGCCAGCAGCTTACAGGGTATCGGGGAGCTGTTTTTT. Its protein product is CASSLQGIGELFF.